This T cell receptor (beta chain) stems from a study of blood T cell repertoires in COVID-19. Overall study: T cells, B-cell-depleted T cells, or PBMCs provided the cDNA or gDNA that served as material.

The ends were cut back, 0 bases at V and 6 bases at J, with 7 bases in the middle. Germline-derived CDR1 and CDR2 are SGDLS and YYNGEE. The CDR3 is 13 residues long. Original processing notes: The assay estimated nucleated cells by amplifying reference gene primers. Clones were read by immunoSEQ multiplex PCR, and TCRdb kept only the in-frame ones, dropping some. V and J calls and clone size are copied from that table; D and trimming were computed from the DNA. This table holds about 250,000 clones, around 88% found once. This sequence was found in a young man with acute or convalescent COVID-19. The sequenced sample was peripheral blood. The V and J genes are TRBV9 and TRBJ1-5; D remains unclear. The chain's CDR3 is CASSVAPSQPQHF. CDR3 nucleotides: TGTGCCAGCAGCGTAGCTCCGAGTCAGCCCCAGCATTTT.